The 21 T cell receptor beta chains given below trace back to one sample, sequenced in a study of graft-versus-host responses after intestinal transplantation. These TCRs' antigens remain unknown. Repertoires were generated with immunoSEQ multiplex PCR, while TCRdb's copy carries only in-frame clones and drops some. The sample records around 100,000 clones, roughly 90% being singletons. Here the sequenced sample was unstimulated CD4+ T cells sorted from spleen or lymph node cells, taken before transplant. Source of these receptors: a human donor who was the organ donor for an intestinal transplant.

V gene TRBV23-1 combines with J gene TRBJ1-6; D is perhaps TRBD1 (6 bases). TRBV23-1 is known as an ORF, though its function is uncertain. The V and J ends lost 6 bases and 10 bases respectively, with 13 bases between them. This CDR3 region has 13 residues. The DNA for the CDR3 is TGCGCCAGCAGGGCCGGGACATTCTCACCCCTCCACTTT. This encodes CASRAGTFSPLHF.

The chain carries TRBV28 and TRBJ1-2; 9 positions match TRBD1. The length of the CDR3 is 15 residues. The germline V gene has CDR1 MDHEN and CDR2 SYDVKM. Losses at the gene ends were 10 bases for V and 5 bases for J; bases not matched to a gene: 14. For the CDR3, the DNA is TGTGCCACCCTATGGGGGGACAGGGTAAAATATGGCTACACCTTC. It encodes CATLWGDRVKYGYTF.

This rearrangement joins TRBV5-4 to TRBJ1-2; D may be TRBD1 (6 bases). The CDR3 has 15 residues. Looked up from germline, CDR1 is SGHNT and CDR2 is YYREEE (reference sequence). Trimming cost V 0 bases and J 4 bases, with 13 bases left between them. Here the CDR3 DNA reads TGTGCCAGCAGCTTGGTATCGGACAGACCCTATGGCTACACCTTC. Translated: CASSLVSDRPYGYTF.

The chain couples TRBV7-8 to TRBJ2-7, with D possibly TRBD1 on 5 matching bases. Trimming took off 5 bases at V and 2 bases at J, with 16 bases between the two ends. This CDR3 region has 15 residues. Per germline, CDR1 SGHVS and CDR2 FQNEAQ. The CDR3: CASSLSRTRPYEQYF. The CDR3 region has the DNA TGTGCCAGCAGCCTTAGCAGGACACGGCCCTACGAGCAGTACTTC.

CDR3 protein: CASSTGTGTYGYTF. The CDR3 DNA reads TGTGCCAGCAGTACCGGGACAGGGACTTATGGCTACACCTTC. The V gene is TRBV28, the J gene TRBJ1-2; 9 bases align to TRBD1. Germline trimming cut 5 bases from V and 5 bases from J; bases unmatched to any gene: 6. The germline V gene has CDR1 MDHEN and CDR2 SYDVKM. There are 14 residues in the CDR3.

The V and J genes are TRBV9 and TRBJ2-2; D remains unclear. Germline CDR1 is SGDLS and CDR2 is YYNGEE. Trimming removed 0 bases at V and 5 bases at J, with 8 bases between. The CDR3 is 14 amino acids. This CDR3 reads CASSVDILTGELFF. CDR3 in DNA: TGTGCCAGCAGCGTAGACATCCTAACCGGGGAGCTGTTTTTT.

To note about this clone: At the DNA level, this CDR3 is encoded by other sequences in the same sample as well. The CDR3 is CASSLGGYSNQPQHF. CDR3 nucleotide sequence: TGTGCCAGCAGCTTGGGTGGATATAGCAATCAGCCCCAGCATTTT. The V call is TRBV5-6, the J call TRBJ1-5, with no clear D. Germline V gene sequence: CDR1 SGHDT, CDR2 YYEEEE. CDR3 size: 15 residues. V shed 0 bases and J shed 0 bases, with 7 bases lying between them.

V is TRBV28 and J is TRBJ1-5; 7 bases fit TRBD1. This CDR3 is built from 16 residues. J lost 2 bases, V lost 5 bases, and 9 bases had no gene match. Germline CDR1 is MDHEN and CDR2 is SYDVKM. CDR3 DNA sequence: TGTGCCAGCAGTAATTTAGGGGGCTCGGGCAATCAGCCCCAGCATTTT. Its translation is CASSNLGGSGNQPQHF.

The chain couples TRBV6-5 to TRBJ1-2; D is unclear. Trimming removed 7 bases at V and 9 bases at J, with 18 bases between. CDR3 length: 13 amino acids. The germline V gene encodes CDR1 MNHEY and CDR2 SVGAGI. CDR3 protein: CASTKGPTGSYTF. The CDR3 region has the DNA TGTGCCAGCACTAAAGGCCCGACCGGAAGCTACACCTTC.

This chain uses TRBV4-2 with TRBJ1-6; D is perhaps TRBD1 (6 bases). The germline V gene has CDR1 LGHNA and CDR2 YNFKEQ. V lost 2 bases and J lost 9, with 17 bases in between. The CDR3 is made up of 16 amino acids. CDR3 region: CASSQFGRGLGSPLHF. The CDR3 bases are TGTGCCAGCAGCCAATTCGGCAGGGGTTTGGGTTCACCCCTCCACTTT.

V and J are TRBV18 and TRBJ2-7; TRBD2 might be the D (5 bases). The length of the CDR3 is 13 residues. V was shortened by 5 bases and J by 2 bases, with 10 bases between the two germline ends. Germline V gene sequence: CDR1 KGHSH, CDR2 LQKENI. The CDR3 DNA reads TGTGCCAGCTCATCACGGGGTGCCTACGAGCAGTACTTC. Its protein product is CASSSRGAYEQYF. Full variable domain (remainder filled in from reference TRBV18 and TRBJ2-7): NAGVMQNPRHLVRRRGQEARLRCSPMKGHSHVYWYRQLPEEGLKFMVYLQKENIIDESGMPKERFSAEFPKEGPSILRIQQVVRGDSAAYFCASSSRGAYEQYFGPGTRLTVT.

This chain joins TRBV9 and TRBJ2-7; TRBD1 or TRBD2 may be the D gene (5 bases each). Between the trimmed V and J ends, which lost 4 bases and 2 bases, there was a span of 16 bases. CDR1 is SGDLS and CDR2 is YYNGEE in the germline V gene. The CDR3 runs to 15 residues. The CDR3 loop is CASSSRDGSPYEQYF. In DNA, the CDR3 is TGTGCCAGCAGCAGCCGGGACGGATCTCCCTACGAGCAGTACTTC.

The chain employs TRBV10-2 and TRBJ2-7, with D hard to call. Deletions cut 0 bases from V and 8 bases from J, with 11 bases between. This CDR3 is 13 amino acids long. The V gene's germline CDR1 is WSHSY and CDR2 SAAADI. The DNA of the CDR3 is TGCGCCAGCAGTGAGTCGACATCCACTAAGCAGTACTTC. It specifies CASSESTSTKQYF.

The chain employs TRBV7-8 and TRBJ2-3, with a possible D match to TRBD1 (6 bases). Germline assignment: CDR1 SGHVS and CDR2 FQNEAQ. This CDR3 is 15 amino acids long. V was cut by 5 bases and J by 3 bases, with 15 bases left in between. CDR3 residues: CASSLTGIITDTQYF. CDR3 DNA sequence: TGTGCCAGCAGCCTAACAGGGATTATAACAGATACGCAGTATTTT.

V usage is TRBV28 and J usage is TRBJ2-3, with 9 nucleotides matching TRBD2. J gave up 2 bases and V 9 bases, and 6 bases lay outside the gene matches. This CDR3 contains 14 residues. Germline lookup yields CDR1 MDHEN and CDR2 SYDVKM. Here the CDR3 DNA reads TGTGCCAGGGGAGCGGGGGGAAACACAGATACGCAGTATTTT. Amino acids: CARGAGGNTDTQYF.

V is TRBV30 and J is TRBJ2-2; the D is unclear. The CDR3 sequence is 16 residues long. From germline, CDR1 is GTSNPN and CDR2 SVGIG (reference sequence). The ends were cut back, 2 bases at V and 0 bases at J, with 13 bases in the middle. The CDR3 region has the DNA TGTGCCTGGAGTTTTACTCAGGCCCCGAACACCGGGGAGCTGTTTTTT. This encodes CAWSFTQAPNTGELFF.

The genes are TRBV28 and TRBJ2-7; either TRBD1 or TRBD2 may supply D (5 bases each). Germline loops: CDR1 MDHEN, CDR2 SYDVKM. V dropped 6 bases and J dropped 1 base, with 19 bases sitting between them. The CDR3 length is 16 residues. Here the CDR3 DNA reads TGTGCCAGCAGCCAGTCATCGGGGCAGTCTTCCTACGAGCAGTACTTC. This gives the protein CASSQSSGQSSYEQYF.

The chain links TRBV27 to TRBJ1-1; D gene uncertain. Germline CDR1 is MNHEY and CDR2 is SMNVEV (reference sequence). The CDR3 is made up of 15 amino acids. Trimming removed 6 bases from V and 4 bases from J, with 18 bases in between. CDR3: CASSRLPGKGTEAFF. The CDR3 bases are TGTGCCAGCAGCCGATTACCCGGAAAGGGCACTGAAGCTTTCTTT.

V and J are TRBV9 and TRBJ1-4; no clear D. Per the germline V gene, CDR1 is SGDLS and CDR2 is YYNGEE. The CDR3 length is 15 residues. Trimming took off 4 bases at V and 7 bases at J, with 17 bases between the two ends. The CDR3 sequence is CASSLHGLGSEKLFF. Written as DNA, the CDR3 is TGTGCCAGCAGCCTGCATGGGCTGGGATCTGAAAAACTGTTTTTT.

This clone was detected only a few times. The DNA for the CDR3 is TGCGCCAGCAGCGCCGACCTCTACGAGCAGTACTTC. It specifies CASSADLYEQYF. The chain recombines TRBV5-1 with TRBJ2-7; the D is unclear. V was trimmed by 4 bases and J by 3 bases, leaving 8 bases between them. The CDR3 has 12 residues. CDR1 SGHRS and CDR2 YFSETQ come from the germline V gene.

The chain uses TRBV19 and TRBJ1-6; TRBD1 matches at 7 bases. Looked up from germline, CDR1 is LNHDA and CDR2 is SQIVND (reference sequence). This CDR3 is 15 amino acids long. With 7 bases clipped from V and 8 bases from J, the junction kept 11 bases outside the gene matches. The CDR3 spells CASTKNRGTDSPLHF. The CDR3 DNA is TGTGCCAGTACAAAAAACAGGGGAACGGATTCACCCCTCCACTTT.